Below are 27 T cell receptor beta chains sequenced from a single sample in a study of CXCR3-negative and CXCR3-positive naive CD8 T cells. In preparing the TRB cDNA libraries, 5' RACE with UMI labels was used. Reanalyzing the 5' RACE reads, TCRdb keeps one entry per CDR3 protein, without DNA. This table holds 6,500 to 9,500 distinct CDR3 sequences. Sequencing input: naive CXCR3- CD8+ T cells from blood. Subset specified: CD45RO-CCR7+CD27+CD95- naive CD8+ T cells lacking CXCR3 (TNR3-). The origin of the receptors is a human donor in good health. Some clones in this sample may be carry-over from other donors' samples.

This clonotype is medium-sized (0.01 to 0.1%) by frequency. The rearrangement links TRBV4-3 to TRBJ2-3; TCRdb proposes TRBD2, but this gene call is untestable without DNA. This CDR3 spans 14 amino acids. Germline CDR1 is LGHNA and CDR2 is YSLEER. CDR3: CASGPSGRTDTQYF.

CDR3 sequence reads: CASVHRVRETQYF. This rearrangement joins TRBV5-6 to TRBJ2-5; with no DNA, the TCRdb D assignment of TRBD1 cannot be verified. The CDR3 is made up of 13 amino acids. Germline CDR1 is SGHDT and CDR2 is YYEEEE.

The rearrangement joins TRBV20-1 to TRBJ1-2; lacking DNA, the TRBD1 call made by TCRdb goes unchecked. Germline-derived CDR1 and CDR2 are DFQATT and SNEGSKA (reference sequence). The CDR3 length is 15 residues. Here the CDR3 reads CSARLGRDRDYGYTF.

This clonotype is classed as medium-sized by frequency. The chain carries TRBV29-1 and TRBJ2-1. Germline assignment: CDR1 SQVTM and CDR2 ANQGSEA. The CDR3 sequence is 12 residues long. The CDR3 loop is CSVAAVSNEQFF.

This chain joins TRBV11-1 and TRBJ2-7; as DNA is missing, the TRBD2 call by TCRdb cannot be tested. The CDR3 runs 13 residues. From germline, CDR1 is SGHAT and CDR2 FQDESV (reference sequence). This chain's CDR3 is CASSLRATGEQYF. The variable domain in full, completed from reference TRBV11-1 and TRBJ2-7, reads EAEVAQSPRYKITEKSQAVAFWCDPISGHATLYWYRQILGQGPELLVQFQDESVVDDSQLPKDRFSAERLKGVDSTLKIQPAELGDSAMYLCASSLRATGEQYFGPGTRLTVT.

By frequency, this clonotype is medium-sized (0.01 to 0.1%). The CDR3 loop reads CASSQAQGAFYEQYF. The genes are TRBV4-1 and TRBJ2-7; TCRdb lists TRBD1, though no DNA is available to test this call. This CDR3 contains 15 residues. The germline V gene has CDR1 MGHRA and CDR2 YSYEKL.

This rearrangement joins TRBV3-1 to TRBJ2-5; TCRdb's D gene call, TRBD2, goes unchecked for lack of DNA. CDR1 is LGHDT and CDR2 is YNNKEL in the germline V gene (reference sequence). The CDR3 is 16 amino acids. The CDR3 protein is CASRDRDSPIQETQYF.

Its frequency marks this clonotype as medium-sized. The CDR3 loop is CSVEDGQVHYGYTF. V is TRBV29-1 and J is TRBJ1-2; TCRdb designates TRBD1, a call that cannot be tested without DNA. The germline CDR1 and CDR2 sequences are SQVTM and ANQGSEA. This CDR3 is 14 amino acids long.

This clonotype is deemed medium-sized by its frequency. The gene calls are TRBV20-1 and TRBJ2-1; the D gene TCRdb calls, TRBD1, cannot be checked with no DNA. The V gene's germline CDR1 is DFQATT and CDR2 SNEGSKA (reference sequence). The CDR3 is 16 amino acids. CDR3 amino acids: CSATPGELVSYNEQFF.

The genes are TRBV13 and TRBJ2-1; TCRdb returns TRBD2, unconfirmable since there is no DNA. The CDR3 runs to 13 residues. The germline V gene has CDR1 PRHDT and CDR2 FYEKMQ (reference sequence). CDR3 amino acids: CASSLVLENEQFF. Full variable domain (outside the CDR3, taken from reference TRBV13 and TRBJ2-1): AAGVIQSPRHLIKEKRETATLKCYPIPRHDTVYWYQQGPGQDPQFLISFYEKMQSDKGSIPDRFSAQQFSDYHSELNMSSLELGDSALYFCASSLVLENEQFFGPGTRLTVL.

The V gene is TRBV28, the J gene TRBJ1-2. CDR3 length: 11 residues. Germline assignment: CDR1 MDHEN and CDR2 SYDVKM. CDR3 loop: CASGLGPGYPF.

The V and J genes are TRBV7-8 and TRBJ1-5. Germline CDR1 reads SGHVS; CDR2 reads FQNEAQ. The CDR3 runs 13 residues. The CDR3 spells CASSLTENQPQHF.

This clonotype shows up as medium-sized by frequency. The gene calls are TRBV29-1 and TRBJ2-5; TCRdb calls TRBD1, which cannot be checked without DNA. The CDR3 has 14 residues. Germline CDR1 is SQVTM and CDR2 is ANQGSEA. The CDR3 spells CSVGGGQGPETQYF.

The chain links TRBV6-6 to TRBJ2-7; without DNA, the TCRdb call of TRBD1 cannot be checked. Germline-derived CDR1 and CDR2 are MNHNY and SVGAGI (reference sequence). The CDR3 loop spans 13 amino acids. The CDR3 protein is CASNSGTGYEQYF.

Frequency places this clonotype as medium-sized (0.01 to 0.1%). This chain connects TRBV29-1 to TRBJ2-3; the D call of TRBD2 rests on TCRdb alone, since no DNA is present to check it. Germline V CDR1 and CDR2: SQVTM, ANQGSEA. The CDR3 runs 17 residues. CDR3 in amino acids: CSVEYPGLAESTDTQYF.

The chain is built from TRBV5-1 and TRBJ2-7; as DNA is missing, the TRBD2 call by TCRdb cannot be tested. CDR3 length: 16 amino acids. CDR1 is SGHRS and CDR2 is YFSETQ in the germline V gene. The CDR3 is CASSLSLAGVSYEQYF.

This clonotype is called medium-sized based on its frequency. CDR3: CASSLIDYNSPLHF. The rearrangement links TRBV7-9 to TRBJ1-6. CDR1 SEHNR and CDR2 FQNEAQ come from the germline V gene (reference sequence). The CDR3 loop spans 14 amino acids.

This clonotype is classed as medium-sized by frequency. The J gene is TRBJ1-1, the V gene TRBV7-9. The CDR3 consists of 13 residues. The germline V gene encodes CDR1 SEHNR and CDR2 FQNEAQ (reference sequence). This chain's CDR3 is CASSLELNTEAFF. The variable domain in full, with the rest retrieved from reference TRBV7-9 and TRBJ1-1, is DTGVSQNPRHKITKRGQNVTFRCDPISEHNRLYWYRQTLGQGPEFLTYFQNEAQLEKSRLLSDRFSAERPKGSFSTLEIQRTEQGDSAMYLCASSLELNTEAFFGQGTRLTVV.

By frequency, this clonotype registers medium-sized. V gene TRBV6-6 combines with J gene TRBJ1-6; TCRdb lists TRBD1, though no DNA is available to test this call. Germline V gene sequence: CDR1 MNHNY, CDR2 SVGAGI (reference sequence). There are 15 residues in the CDR3. This CDR3 is CASSTRDGPNSPLHF.

The chain employs TRBV2 and TRBJ1-5. Germline V gene lookup returns CDR1 SNHLY and CDR2 FYNNEI. This CDR3 comprises 13 residues. The CDR3 is CASRDWGNQPQHF.

In terms of frequency, this clonotype is medium-sized. The rearrangement joins TRBV28 to TRBJ2-1; lacking DNA, the TRBD2 call made by TCRdb goes unchecked. Germline V gene lookup returns CDR1 MDHEN and CDR2 SYDVKM. The CDR3 contains 15 residues. This chain's CDR3 is CASRHYQEGANEQFF.

The chain has TRBV20-1 and TRBJ2-3; TCRdb's D call of TRBD1 is untestable without DNA. CDR1 and CDR2 (germline): DFQATT, SNEGSKA (reference sequence). The CDR3 loop spans 16 amino acids. The chain's CDR3 is CSARGFGAESTDTQYF.

The genes are TRBV6-2 or TRBV6-3 and TRBJ2-6; TCRdb's D gene call, TRBD1, goes unchecked for lack of DNA. The length of the CDR3 is 15 residues. Germline V gives CDR1 MNHEY, CDR2 SVGEGT. The CDR3 is CASKDDSAAANVLTF.

This clonotype is identified as medium-sized from frequency. The chain uses TRBV19 and TRBJ1-2. Germline CDR1 is LNHDA and CDR2 is SQIVND (reference sequence). The CDR3 spans 14 residues. CDR3: CASSFGSPNYGYTF.

This chain connects TRBV28 to TRBJ2-1; the TCRdb call, TRBD1, lacks DNA for checking. This CDR3 spans 13 amino acids. From germline, CDR1 is MDHEN and CDR2 SYDVKM. The CDR3 is CASTTGDYNEQFF.

The chain carries TRBV6-5 and TRBJ1-1; absent DNA, TCRdb's TRBD1 call cannot be checked. This CDR3 region has 13 residues. The germline V gene encodes CDR1 MNHEY and CDR2 SVGAGI. The CDR3 loop is CASSFSEGAGAFF.

Frequency places this clonotype as medium-sized. The J gene is TRBJ2-5, the V gene TRBV29-1; TCRdb selects TRBD2, and the lack of DNA leaves this call unchecked. Germline CDR1 is SQVTM and CDR2 is ANQGSEA. This CDR3 is built from 14 residues. CDR3: CSVEDQWTKETQYF.